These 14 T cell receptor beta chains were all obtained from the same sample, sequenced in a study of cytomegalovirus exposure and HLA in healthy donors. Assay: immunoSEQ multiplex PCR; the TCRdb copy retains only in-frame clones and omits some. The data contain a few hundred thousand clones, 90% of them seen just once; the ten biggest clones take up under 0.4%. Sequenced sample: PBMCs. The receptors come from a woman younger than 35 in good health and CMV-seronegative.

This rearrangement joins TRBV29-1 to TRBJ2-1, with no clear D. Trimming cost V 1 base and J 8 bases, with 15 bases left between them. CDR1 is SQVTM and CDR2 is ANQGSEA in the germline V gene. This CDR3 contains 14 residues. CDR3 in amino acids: CSVEGLVGSDEQFF. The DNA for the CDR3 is TGCAGCGTTGAAGGTCTCGTCGGTAGTGATGAGCAGTTCTTC.

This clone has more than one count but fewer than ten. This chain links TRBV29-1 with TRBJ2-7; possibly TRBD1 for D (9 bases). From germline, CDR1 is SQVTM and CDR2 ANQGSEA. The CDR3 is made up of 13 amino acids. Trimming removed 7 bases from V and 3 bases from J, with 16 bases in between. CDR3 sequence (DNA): TGCAGCGGCGGGGGGACAGGGCTCTACGAGCAGTACTTC. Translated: CSGGGTGLYEQYF.

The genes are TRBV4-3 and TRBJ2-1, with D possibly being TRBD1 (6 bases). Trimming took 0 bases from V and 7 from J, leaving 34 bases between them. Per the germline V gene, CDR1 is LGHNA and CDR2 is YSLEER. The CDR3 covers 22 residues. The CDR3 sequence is CASSQDIPGLLRGWGKNNEQFF. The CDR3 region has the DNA TGCGCCAGCAGCCAAGATATCCCGGGCTTGCTCAGGGGTTGGGGGAAAAATAATGAGCAGTTCTTC.

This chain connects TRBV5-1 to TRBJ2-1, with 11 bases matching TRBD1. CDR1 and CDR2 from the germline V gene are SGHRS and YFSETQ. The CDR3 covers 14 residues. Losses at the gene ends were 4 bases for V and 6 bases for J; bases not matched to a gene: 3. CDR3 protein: CASSPGQGANEQFF. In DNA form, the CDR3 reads TGCGCCAGCAGCCCAGGACAGGGGGCCAATGAGCAGTTCTTC.

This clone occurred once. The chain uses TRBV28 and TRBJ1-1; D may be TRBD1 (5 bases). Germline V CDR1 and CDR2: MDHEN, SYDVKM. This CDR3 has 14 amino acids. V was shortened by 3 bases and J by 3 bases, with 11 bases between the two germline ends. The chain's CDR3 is CASSFGGFDTEAFF. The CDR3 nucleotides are TGTGCCAGCAGTTTCGGGGGGTTCGACACTGAAGCTTTCTTT. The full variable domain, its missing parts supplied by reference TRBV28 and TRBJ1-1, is DVKVTQSSRYLVKRTGEKVFLECVQDMDHENMFWYRQDPGLGLRLIYFSYDVKMKEKGDIPEGYSVSREKKERFSLILESASTNQTSMYLCASSFGGFDTEAFFGQGTRLTVV.

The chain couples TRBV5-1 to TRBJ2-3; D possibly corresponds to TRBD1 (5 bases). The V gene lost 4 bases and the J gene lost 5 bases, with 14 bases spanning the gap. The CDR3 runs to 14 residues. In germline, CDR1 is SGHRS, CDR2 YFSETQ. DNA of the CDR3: TGCGCCAGCAGCAGGGTTGGCCAGGGAGATACGCAGTATTTT. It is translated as CASSRVGQGDTQYF.

The CDR3 loop reads CASSIPPRGDTGELFF. CDR3 DNA: TGTGCCAGTAGTATTCCCCCCAGGGGAGACACCGGGGAGCTGTTTTTT. The chain has TRBV19 and TRBJ2-2; a possible D gene is TRBD1 (6 bases). V was cut by 3 bases and J by 3 bases, with 14 bases left in between. The CDR3 extends over 16 amino acids. Per germline, CDR1 LNHDA and CDR2 SQIVND (reference sequence). The full variable domain, in which reference TRBV19 and TRBJ2-2 provide the parts outside the CDR3, is DGGITQSPKYLFRKEGQNVTLSCEQNLNHDAMYWYRQDPGQGLRLIYYSQIVNDFQKGDIAEGYSVSREKKESFPLTVTSAQKNPTAFYLCASSIPPRGDTGELFFGEGSRLTVL.

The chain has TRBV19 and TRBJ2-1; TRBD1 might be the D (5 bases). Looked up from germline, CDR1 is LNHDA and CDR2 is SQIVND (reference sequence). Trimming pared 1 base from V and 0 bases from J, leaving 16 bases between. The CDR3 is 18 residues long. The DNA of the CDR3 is TGTGCCAGTAGTATAGGGAGACCAGGGCCAAGCTCCTACAATGAGCAGTTCTTC. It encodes CASSIGRPGPSSYNEQFF.

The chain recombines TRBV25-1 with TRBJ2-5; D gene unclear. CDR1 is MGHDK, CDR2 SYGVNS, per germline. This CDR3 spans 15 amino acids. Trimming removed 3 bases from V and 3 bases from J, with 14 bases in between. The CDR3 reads CASSDFSYQEETQYF. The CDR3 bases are TGTGCCAGCAGTGATTTCTCCTACCAAGAAGAGACCCAGTACTTC.

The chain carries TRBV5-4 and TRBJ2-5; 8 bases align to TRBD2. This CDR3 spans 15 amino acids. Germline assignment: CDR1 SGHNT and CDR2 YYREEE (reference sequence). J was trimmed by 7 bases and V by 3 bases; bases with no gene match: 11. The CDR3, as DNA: TGTGCCAGCAGCTCTCTCGGGGGGGCGTCTGGGACCCAGTACTTC. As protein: CASSSLGGASGTQYF.

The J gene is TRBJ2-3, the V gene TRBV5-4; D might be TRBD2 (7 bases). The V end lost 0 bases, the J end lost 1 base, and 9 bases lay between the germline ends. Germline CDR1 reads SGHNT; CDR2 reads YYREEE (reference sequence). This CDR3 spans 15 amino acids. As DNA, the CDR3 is TGTGCCAGCAGCTTGGGGGGGGGCGGCACAGATACGCAGTATTTT. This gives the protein CASSLGGGGTDTQYF. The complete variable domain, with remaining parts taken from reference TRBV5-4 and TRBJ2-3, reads ETGVTQSPTHLIKTRGQQVTLRCSSQSGHNTVSWYQQALGQGPQFIFQYYREEENGRGNFPPRFSGLQFPNYSSELNVNALELDDSALYLCASSLGGGGTDTQYFGPGTRLTVL.

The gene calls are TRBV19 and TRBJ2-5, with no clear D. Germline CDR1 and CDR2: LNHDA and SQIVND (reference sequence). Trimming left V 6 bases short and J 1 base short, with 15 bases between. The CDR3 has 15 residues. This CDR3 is CASSRGTTIQETQYF. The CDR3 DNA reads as TGTGCCAGTAGCCGAGGAACCACGATCCAAGAGACCCAGTACTTC.

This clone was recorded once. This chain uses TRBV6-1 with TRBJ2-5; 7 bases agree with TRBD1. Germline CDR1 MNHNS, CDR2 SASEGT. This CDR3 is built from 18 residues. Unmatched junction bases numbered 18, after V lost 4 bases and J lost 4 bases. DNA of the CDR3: TGTGCCAGCAGTGCGCTATCCCTCCGAACAGGGGCAGGAGAGACCCAGTACTTC. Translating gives CASSALSLRTGAGETQYF.

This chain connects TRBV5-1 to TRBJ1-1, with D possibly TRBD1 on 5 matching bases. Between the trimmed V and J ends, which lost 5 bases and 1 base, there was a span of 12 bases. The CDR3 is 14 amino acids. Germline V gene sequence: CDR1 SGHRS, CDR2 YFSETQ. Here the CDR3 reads CASSFAGKNTEAFF. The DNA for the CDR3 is TGCGCCAGCAGTTTTGCAGGGAAGAACACTGAAGCTTTCTTT.